This note documents a single TCR beta chain sequence. The antigen remains unidentified. The entry originates in a study of monozygotic twins with inflammatory bowel disease. Points from the study as a whole: Healthy co-twins showed greater TCRbeta diversity (inverse Simpson) than IBD patients.

No DNA is given; TCRdb re-called the 5' RACE reads and lists each CDR3 protein once. This specimen shows about 350,000 distinct CDR3 sequences; the ten leading clones hold approximately 2%. The CDR3 loop spans 20 amino acids. Germline loops: CDR1 MNHEY, CDR2 SMNVEV (reference sequence). The rearrangement links TRBV27 to TRBJ1-5. Sequenced input: blood. The source is a human donor with ulcerative colitis or Crohn's disease, or a healthy co-twin of an affected twin (not recorded which). Here the CDR3 reads CASSLSVRGNIGFSNQPQHF.